This T cell receptor beta chain was found in a study of blood T cell repertoires in COVID-19. Here immunoSEQ multiplex PCR was the method, and the copy in TCRdb shows in-frame clones only, minus some. The repertoire holds fewer than 400,000 clones, 88% seen once, with under 6% in the top ten. This CDR3 spans 14 amino acids. The ends were cut back, 3 bases at V and 7 bases at J, with 14 bases in the middle. The germline V gene encodes CDR1 SGDLS and CDR2 YYNGEE. In terms of age and location, participants ranged from about 18 to 89 years and lived in about two dozen US areas. Specimen: PBMCs or T cells enriched from blood (not recorded which). The TCR sequence derives from a young man who had recovered from COVID-19. This chain joins TRBV9 and TRBJ1-5, with D perhaps matching TRBD1 (6 bases). DNA for the CDR3: TGTGCCAGCAGCGCCGGGGGGCCGGCCCAGCCCCAGCATTTT. Residues: CASSAGGPAQPQHF.